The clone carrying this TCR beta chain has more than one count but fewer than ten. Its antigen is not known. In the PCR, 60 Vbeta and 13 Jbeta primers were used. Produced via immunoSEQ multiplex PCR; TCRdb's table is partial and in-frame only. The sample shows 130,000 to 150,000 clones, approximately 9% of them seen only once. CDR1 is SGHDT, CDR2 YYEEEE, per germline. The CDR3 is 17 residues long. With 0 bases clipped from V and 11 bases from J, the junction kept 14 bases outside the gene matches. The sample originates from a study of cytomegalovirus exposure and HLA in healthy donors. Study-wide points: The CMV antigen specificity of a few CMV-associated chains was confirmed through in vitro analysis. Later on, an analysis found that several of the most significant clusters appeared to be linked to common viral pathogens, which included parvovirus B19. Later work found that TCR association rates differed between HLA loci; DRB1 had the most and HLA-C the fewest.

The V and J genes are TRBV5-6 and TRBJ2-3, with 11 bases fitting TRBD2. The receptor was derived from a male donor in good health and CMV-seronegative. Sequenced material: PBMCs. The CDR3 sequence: CASSLAGTSGYTDEQYF. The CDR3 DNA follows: TGTGCCAGCAGCTTGGCCGGGACTAGCGGATACACAGATGAGCAGTATTTT.